These 9 T cell receptor beta chains were sequenced from one sample in a study of regulatory T cells in long-lasting Graves disease. Time point denoted: newly diagnosed GD, antithyroid drugs for less than 3 months. There was RNA extracted from PBMCs, and the TCR library was made from it. Sequencing libraries for TCR beta were prepared with iRepertoire HTBI primers and Arm-PCR of CDR3 regions. TCRdb redid the calling of the multiplex PCR reads with MiXCR, one entry per CDR3 protein. The profile shows some 250,000 distinct CDR3 sequences, about a sixth of them singletons. The material sequenced was peripheral blood mononuclear cells (PBMCs), taken at new diagnosis, from a patient treated with antithyroid drugs. Every receptor here comes from a female donor with Graves disease.

At least ten counts were recorded for this clonotype. The chain couples TRBV7-3 to TRBJ2-1; TRBD2 matches 7 bases. Germline CDR1 SGHTA, CDR2 FQGTGA. V shed 5 bases and J 4 bases; nucleotides not matched to a gene: 8. The CDR3 is made up of 15 amino acids. The CDR3 sequence is CASSLSSGLYNEQFF. CDR3 DNA sequence: TGTGCCAGCAGCCTCTCTAGCGGCCTATACAATGAGCAGTTCTTC. Full variable domain (remainder filled in from reference TRBV7-3 and TRBJ2-1): GAGVSQTPSNKVTEKGKYVELRCDPISGHTALYWYRQSLGQGPEFLIYFQGTGAADDSGLPNDRFFAVRPEGSVSTLKIQRTERGDSAVYLCASSLSSGLYNEQFFGPGTRLTVL.

This clonotype showed up many times. The chain joins TRBV7-9 to TRBJ2-7; 7 bases match TRBD1. Germline trimming cut 0 bases from V and 6 bases from J; bases unmatched to any gene: 2. This CDR3 is 13 amino acids long. Germline V gives CDR1 SEHNR, CDR2 FQNEAQ (reference sequence). The CDR3 region is CASSLAGQSEQYF. The CDR3 DNA is TGTGCCAGCAGCTTAGCGGGACAGTCCGAGCAGTACTTC.

The chain combines TRBV11-2 with TRBJ2-7; D ambiguous. There are 13 residues in the CDR3. Germline CDR1 SGHAT, CDR2 FQNNGV. With 1 base removed from V and 3 bases from J, the gap between germline ends came to 7 bases. The CDR3 here is CASSLGWDYEQYF. As DNA, the CDR3 is TGTGCCAGCAGCTTAGGCTGGGACTACGAGCAGTACTTC.

In its sample, this clonotype was seen many times. The chain couples TRBV2 to TRBJ1-5; 8 nucleotides match TRBD1. Germline V gene data show CDR1 as SNHLY and CDR2 as FYNNEI. The CDR3 runs to 12 residues. With 6 bases clipped from V and 9 bases from J, the junction kept 4 bases outside the gene matches. CDR3 sequence reads: CASRTGTGPQHF. CDR3 bases: TGTGCCAGCAGGACAGGGACAGGGCCCCAGCATTTT.

This clonotype has ten or more counts. Mismatch with germline at one junction end may stem from a read error. The chain employs TRBV11-2 and TRBJ2-1; D may be TRBD2 (5 bases). Germline V gene lookup returns CDR1 SGHAT and CDR2 FQNNGV. The CDR3 spans 11 residues. CDR3 sequence reads: CASSLGEGLSF. The DNA for the CDR3 is TGTGCCAGCAGCTTAGGAGAGGGCCTATCCTTC.

There are many counts of this clonotype. The V and J genes are TRBV29-1 and TRBJ1-1; 8 nucleotides match TRBD1. The CDR3 totals 12 residues. Looked up from germline, CDR1 is SQVTM and CDR2 is ANQGSEA. Germline trimming cut 7 bases from V and 4 bases from J; bases unmatched to any gene: 5. CDR3 sequence reads: CSARQGSTEAFF. The CDR3 coding sequence is TGCAGCGCCCGACAGGGGTCCACTGAAGCTTTCTTT.

This clonotype was observed many times. The V and J genes are TRBV2 and TRBJ2-3, with D possibly TRBD2 on 5 matching bases. Germline CDR1 is SNHLY and CDR2 is FYNNEI. Trimming stripped 4 bases from V and 3 bases from J, with 20 bases between. The CDR3 length is 17 residues. The CDR3 DNA reads as TGTGCCAGCAGTGGATGGGGAAAGGAGAGGGTAACAGATACGCAGTATTTT. It yields the protein CASSGWGKERVTDTQYF.

The chain couples TRBV6-5 to TRBJ1-6, with D unresolved. The CDR3 is 12 residues long. Germline CDR1 and CDR2: MNHEY and SVGAGI. With 4 bases removed from V and 9 bases from J, the gap between germline ends came to 7 bases. CDR3 bases: TGTGCCAGCAGTTGGGGTCGTTCACCCCTCCACTTT. Amino acids: CASSWGRSPLHF.

The chain has TRBV6-1 and TRBJ2-4; a possible D gene is TRBD2 (6 bases). Germline V lookup: CDR1 MNHNS, CDR2 SASEGT. This CDR3 has 15 residues. V lost 8 bases and J lost 4, with 18 bases in between. CDR3 DNA sequence: TGTGCCAGCGCCCCCGGATCGGGGGTAAAAAACATTCAGTACTTC. Translating it yields CASAPGSGVKNIQYF.